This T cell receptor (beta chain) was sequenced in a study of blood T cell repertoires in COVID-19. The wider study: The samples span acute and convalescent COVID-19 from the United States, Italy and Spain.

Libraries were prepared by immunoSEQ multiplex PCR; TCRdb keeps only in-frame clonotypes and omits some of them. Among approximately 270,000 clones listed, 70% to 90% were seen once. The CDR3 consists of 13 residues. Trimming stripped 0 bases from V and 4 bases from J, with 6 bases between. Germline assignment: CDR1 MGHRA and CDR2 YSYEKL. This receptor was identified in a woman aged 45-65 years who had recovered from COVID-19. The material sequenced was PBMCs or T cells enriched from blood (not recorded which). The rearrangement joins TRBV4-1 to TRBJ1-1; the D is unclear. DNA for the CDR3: TGCGCCAGCAGCCAAGAAAGAGCCACTGAAGCTTTCTTT. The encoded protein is CASSQERATEAFF.